This T cell receptor beta chain was sequenced during a study of T cell responses to AZD1222 COVID-19 vaccine. Repertoires were generated with immunoSEQ multiplex PCR, while TCRdb's copy carries only in-frame clones and drops some. The repertoire holds under 150,000 clones, with 90% to 95% as singletons. Between the trimmed V and J ends, which lost 2 bases and 7 bases, there was a span of 9 bases. Germline CDR1 is MRHNA and CDR2 is SNTAGT. The CDR3 runs 13 residues. The chain combines TRBV6-4 with TRBJ2-1; D unresolved. The TCR was taken from an adult in good health. The sample consisted of peripheral blood, taken on day 0 of AZD1222 vaccination. CDR3 in DNA: TGTGCCAGCAGTGACGGAGAAAGAAATGAGCAGTTCTTC. It is translated as CASSDGERNEQFF.